The clone carrying this T cell receptor beta chain has a count of ten or more. The identical CDR3 is also encoded by other nucleotide sequences in the sample. The run depth of the assay was deep. The genomic DNA of each subset was split evenly across several immunoSEQ plates. Sequencing used immunoSEQ multiplex PCR; TCRdb keeps in-frame clones, though not all of them. The table has about 470,000 clones, about 76% seen once. This specimen comes from a study of shared clonotypes between healthy human individuals. Germline V lookup: CDR1 MNHNS, CDR2 SASEGT. Trimming at V came to 2 bases and at J to 5 bases, leaving 5 bases not matched to a gene. This CDR3 has 15 amino acids.

The source is a woman aged 40 to 55 in good health. Some clones in this sample may be carry-over from other donors' samples. The specimen sequenced was PBMCs. The rearrangement links TRBV6-1 to TRBJ2-5; 10 nucleotides match TRBD1. The CDR3 DNA sequence: TGTGCCAGCAGTGAAAAGACAGGGGGCAGGGAGACCCAGTACTTC. Residues: CASSEKTGGRETQYF.